The entry that follows covers one T cell receptor beta chain sequence. One end of the junction does not line up with germline, which may come from a read error. Co-extraction of both nucleic acids (RNA and DNA) used roughly 18-32 mg of unsorted bulk tissue. Every tumor specimen contained over 85% viable tumor cells. The authors made TCR beta cDNA from 400 to 550 ng total RNA with a constant-region primer. Generation of the TCR beta libraries relied on three nested multiplex PCR rounds using slightly modified ARM-PCR. Primers for the first two PCR rounds were TRBV1-TRBV30 forward primers and a C-beta reverse primer (around 10 cycles per round). Via MiXCR, TCRdb re-called the multiplex PCR reads, giving one row per CDR3 protein. The table includes 75,000 or so distinct CDR3 sequences, roughly three quarters detected once. These data belong to a study of tumor-infiltrating lymphocytes in primary liver carcinoma. Study context: There were tumors of stage T1-T3 N0M0, each 4.2 to 10 cm across. Samples returned roughly 3.5 to 7.5 million productive TCRbeta reads each. Read depth did not differ significantly between tissue types.

CDR3 length: 13 residues. Germline V CDR1 and CDR2: MDHEN, SYDVKM. Sequenced input: liver tumor tissue from sampling region 4. Subset meaning: tumor region T4, right-lateral pole. The rearrangement uses TRBV28 and TRBJ1-1; D gene unclear. The sequence came from a man aged 35-49 years with primary liver carcinoma and hepatitis B virus infection. The CDR3 bases are TGTGCCAACAGTTCCTCGCGCCTGGCTGAAGCTTTCTTT. It codes for CANSSSRLAEAFF.